This T cell receptor beta chain was obtained from a study of blood T cell repertoires in COVID-19. Turning to the study itself: From T cells, B-cell-depleted T cells, or PBMCs came the material, which was cDNA or gDNA.

Sequencing used immunoSEQ multiplex PCR; TCRdb keeps in-frame clones, though not all of them. The table has tens of thousands of clones, 85% seen once. Germline assignment: CDR1 MDHEN and CDR2 SYDVKM. This CDR3 has 14 residues. Germline trimming cut 8 bases from V and 3 bases from J; bases unmatched to any gene: 7. The chain carries TRBV28 and TRBJ2-7; 10 bases line up with TRBD1. This receptor was identified in a man in his 60s with acute or convalescent COVID-19. Sequenced: peripheral blood. CDR3 DNA: TGTGCCAGCGCGGGACAGGGGTTTCTCTACGAGCAGTACTTC. Translating it yields CASAGQGFLYEQYF.